This entry lists 21 T cell receptor beta chains sequenced from one sample in a study of vaccination and CD4 T cells after COVID-19. No cognate antigen is known for these TCRs. Treatment denoted: roughly nine-day PBMC culture with coronavirus spike peptide pools or control peptides (ViraFEST assay). With the Oncomine TCR Beta short-read assay, DNA from cultured CD4+ T cells was sequenced. TCRdb reprocessed the PCR reads via MiXCR and lists one record per CDR3 protein. The sample has under 20,000 distinct CDR3 sequences, 50% to 55% seen once; the top ten hold less than 15%. Sequenced material: CD4+ T cells from blood, cultured in vitro. These receptors were collected from a human donor who had recovered from COVID-19.

This sequence joins TRBV20-1 and TRBJ2-7; TRBD2 matches at 9 bases. The germline CDR1 and CDR2 sequences are DFQATT and SNEGSKA (reference sequence). The CDR3 is made up of 16 amino acids. Trimming took 3 bases from V and 0 from J; bases not matched to a gene: 9. CDR3: CSARNAGGPNSYEQYF. The CDR3 bases are TGCAGTGCTAGGAATGCGGGAGGGCCAAACTCCTACGAGCAGTACTTC.

This clonotype has more than one count but fewer than ten. The chain combines TRBV7-9 with TRBJ2-1; TRBD1 agrees at 8 bases. Germline CDR1 is SEHNR and CDR2 is FQNEAQ (reference sequence). The CDR3 extends over 16 amino acids. With 1 base clipped from V and 4 bases from J, the junction kept 6 bases outside the gene matches. CDR3 amino acids: CASSLGTGKRYNEQFF. CDR3 in DNA: TGTGCCAGCAGCTTAGGGACAGGGAAAAGGTACAATGAGCAGTTCTTC. The full variable domain, with the rest looked up from reference TRBV7-9 and TRBJ2-1, is DTGVSQNPRHKITKRGQNVTFRCDPISEHNRLYWYRQTLGQGPEFLTYFQNEAQLEKSRLLSDRFSAERPKGSFSTLEIQRTEQGDSAMYLCASSLGTGKRYNEQFFGPGTRLTVL.

The chain recombines TRBV5-1 with TRBJ1-5; no definite D call. V gave up 0 bases and J gave up 5 bases, with 6 bases separating them. The CDR3 spans 13 residues. Germline loops: CDR1 SGHRS, CDR2 YFSETQ. Written as DNA, the CDR3 is TGCGCCAGCAGCTTGGAGGGTTATCAGCCCCAGCATTTT. It translates to CASSLEGYQPQHF.

The V call is TRBV6-5, the J call TRBJ1-1; TRBD1 matches 8 bases. The trim removed 3 bases at V and 3 bases at J, leaving 3 bases unmatched. The germline V gene encodes CDR1 MNHEY and CDR2 SVGAGI. This CDR3 comprises 14 residues. CDR3 in amino acids: CASSYGQGDTEAFF. Written as DNA, the CDR3 is TGTGCCAGCAGTTATGGACAGGGAGACACTGAAGCTTTCTTT.

The V and J genes are TRBV7-9 and TRBJ2-1; no reliable D call. The CDR3 is 11 amino acids. The germline V gene has CDR1 SEHNR and CDR2 FQNEAQ (reference sequence). V gave up 5 bases and J gave up 9 bases, with 8 bases separating them. The CDR3 coding sequence is TGTGCCAGCAGCCGAGAAATTGAGCAGTTCTTC. Encoded protein: CASSREIEQFF.

The chain carries TRBV7-2 and TRBJ2-7; D possibly corresponds to TRBD2 (6 bases). The CDR3 runs to 14 residues. Trimming stripped 4 bases from V and 2 bases from J, with 12 bases between. Per germline, CDR1 SGHTA and CDR2 FQGNSA. The CDR3 is CASSSGLIPYEQYF. The DNA of the CDR3 is TGTGCCAGCAGCTCGGGACTTATTCCCTACGAGCAGTACTTC. Based on the CDR3 plus reference TRBV7-2 and TRBJ2-7, the full variable domain is GAGVSQSPSNKVTEKGKDVELRCDPISGHTALYWYRQSLGQGLEFLIYFQGNSAPDKSGLPSDRFSAERTGGSVSTLTIQRTQQEDSAVYLCASSSGLIPYEQYFGPGTRLTVT.

V is TRBV19 and J is TRBJ1-5; D is ambiguous. Germline CDR1 and CDR2: LNHDA and SQIVND (reference sequence). This CDR3 comprises 15 residues. V was trimmed by 3 bases and J by 7 bases, leaving 16 bases between them. This chain's CDR3 is CASSIPKSPAQPQHF. In DNA form, the CDR3 reads TGTGCCAGTAGTATCCCCAAAAGTCCAGCACAGCCCCAGCATTTT.

This clonotype came up a few times. CDR3 DNA: TGTGCCAGCAGTTACGGGTTGCAGCCCCAGCATTTT. Encoded protein: CASSYGLQPQHF. The chain employs TRBV6-2 or TRBV6-3 and TRBJ1-5; no clear D. Germline V gene lookup returns CDR1 MNHEY and CDR2 SVGEGT. The CDR3 runs 12 residues. The V gene lost 2 bases and the J gene lost 7 bases, with 6 bases spanning the gap.

The V call is TRBV7-9, the J call TRBJ1-1; D may be TRBD1 (6 bases). Germline V CDR1 and CDR2: SEHNR, FQNEAQ (reference sequence). V lost 5 bases and J 7 bases, leaving 14 bases between the germline ends. This CDR3 comprises 13 residues. CDR3: CASSPQGELEAFF. The CDR3 nucleotides are TGTGCCAGCAGCCCACAGGGTGAACTTGAAGCTTTCTTT.

The V gene is TRBV10-3, the J gene TRBJ1-3; 10 bases map to TRBD1. The CDR3 covers 17 residues. Trimming took 8 bases from V and 0 from J; bases not matched to a gene: 10. Germline V gene data show CDR1 as ENHRY and CDR2 as SYGVKD. The CDR3 coding sequence is TGTGCCATCGACGCGGGGGGACAGGGGCTCTCTGGAAACACCATATATTTT. Its protein product is CAIDAGGQGLSGNTIYF.

This clonotype has just a few counts. The genes are TRBV20-1 and TRBJ1-2; tentative D call: TRBD1 (5 bases). V was clipped by 1 base and J by 7 bases, with 13 bases between them. The CDR3 sequence is 13 residues long. Germline V lookup: CDR1 DFQATT, CDR2 SNEGSKA (reference sequence). The chain's CDR3 is CSARGATGGGYTF. The CDR3 coding sequence is TGCAGTGCTAGAGGGGCAACCGGGGGTGGCTACACCTTC.

In its sample, this clonotype was seen a few times. The chain couples TRBV15 to TRBJ2-5; maybe TRBD2 (6 bases). CDR1 LNHNV and CDR2 YYDKDF come from the germline V gene (reference sequence). The CDR3 length is 15 residues. V lost 5 bases and J 5 bases, leaving 18 bases between the germline ends. This CDR3 is CATSSRGSGFETQYF. CDR3 in DNA: TGTGCCACCAGCTCTAGAGGAAGCGGGTTCGAGACCCAGTACTTC.

This chain joins TRBV20-1 and TRBJ2-1; the D is unclear. Trimming removed 5 bases at V and 7 bases at J, with 9 bases between. The CDR3 covers 11 residues. In germline, CDR1 is DFQATT, CDR2 SNEGSKA (reference sequence). The CDR3 nucleotides are TGCAGTGCTTCTGACCCAAATGAGCAGTTCTTC. Its translation: CSASDPNEQFF.

The chain joins TRBV20-1 to TRBJ1-1; D not resolved. V shed 5 bases and J shed 0 bases, with 16 bases lying between them. This CDR3 has 15 residues. The germline CDR1 and CDR2 sequences are DFQATT and SNEGSKA (reference sequence). As DNA, the CDR3 is TGCAGTGCTTCGGGAGGACCCGCTCTGAACACTGAAGCTTTCTTT. Protein: CSASGGPALNTEAFF.

V is TRBV7-8 and J is TRBJ2-7, with no clear D. This CDR3 is built from 14 residues. V was pared by 1 base and J by 3 bases, with 10 bases between. Germline assignment: CDR1 SGHVS and CDR2 FQNEAQ. Here the CDR3 reads CASSLVYNRYEQYF. The CDR3 DNA reads TGTGCCAGCAGCTTAGTTTATAACCGCTACGAGCAGTACTTC.

This sequence joins TRBV7-2 and TRBJ2-2, with a weak D call TRBD2 (5 bases). The CDR3 runs to 16 residues. Trimming shortened V by 2 bases and J by 2 bases, and 12 bases separated the two germline ends. Germline lookup yields CDR1 SGHTA and CDR2 FQGNSA. Written as DNA, the CDR3 is TGTGCCAGCAGCTTAACCCCGGGGTCTAACACCGGGGAGCTGTTTTTT. It is translated as CASSLTPGSNTGELFF.

The CDR3 loop is CSVVTGGGNQPQHF. The CDR3 DNA reads TGCAGCGTCGTGACAGGGGGAGGCAATCAGCCCCAGCATTTT. The rearrangement joins TRBV29-1 to TRBJ1-5, with TRBD1 identical over 9 bases. The germline gives CDR1 SQVTM, CDR2 ANQGSEA. The V segment lost 6 bases and the J segment 2 bases; nucleotides outside the gene matches: 5. The CDR3 is 14 amino acids.

The genes are TRBV6-1 and TRBJ1-2; the D is unclear. Germline V gene data show CDR1 as MNHNS and CDR2 as SASEGT. The CDR3 has 12 amino acids. The V and J ends lost 7 bases and 2 bases respectively, with 8 bases between them. CDR3 DNA sequence: TGTGCCAGCAATGAGGGCAACTATGGCTACACCTTC. Translating it yields CASNEGNYGYTF.

This clonotype has a single count. The rearrangement joins TRBV7-2 to TRBJ2-1; 7 bases map to TRBD1. The CDR3 totals 16 residues. After removal of 0 bases from V and 4 bases from J, the junction contained 6 bases not matched to a gene. The germline gives CDR1 SGHTA, CDR2 FQGNSA. The CDR3 spells CASSLAGGAHYNEQFF. The CDR3 DNA is TGTGCCAGCAGCTTAGCAGGGGGCGCACATTACAATGAGCAGTTCTTC.

The chain employs TRBV28 and TRBJ2-7; 8 bases fit TRBD2. After removal of 5 bases from V and 1 base from J, the junction contained 4 bases not matched to a gene. Germline CDR1 is MDHEN and CDR2 is SYDVKM. CDR3 length: 14 residues. This CDR3 is CASSPRGGSYEQYF. DNA of the CDR3: TGTGCCAGCAGTCCCCGCGGGGGGTCCTACGAGCAGTACTTC.

This clonotype was counted between two and nine times. This chain connects TRBV19 to TRBJ1-2; D perhaps matches TRBD1 (6 bases). V was clipped by 3 bases and J by 8 bases, with 7 bases between them. Germline CDR1 LNHDA, CDR2 SQIVND (reference sequence). CDR3 size: 11 residues. CDR3 sequence (DNA): TGTGCCAGTAGTATCGGGGGCGGCTACACCTTC. It specifies CASSIGGGYTF.